Listed here are 7 T cell receptor beta chains from one sample, sequenced in a study of blood T cell repertoires in COVID-19. Sequencing was performed with immunoSEQ multiplex PCR; in TCRdb, only in-frame clones are kept and a portion is missing. Of approximately 170,000 clones listed, 80% to 90% are singletons. What was sequenced was PBMCs or T cells enriched from blood (not recorded which). The receptor source for this set is a young woman who had recovered from COVID-19.

The rearrangement links TRBV2 to TRBJ1-6; D not resolved. Between the trimmed V and J ends, which lost 7 bases and 0 bases, there was a span of 7 bases. There are 14 residues in the CDR3. Germline V gives CDR1 SNHLY, CDR2 FYNNEI. CDR3: CASMESSYNSPLHF. DNA for the CDR3: TGTGCCAGCATGGAGAGCTCCTATAATTCACCCCTCCACTTT.

The gene calls are TRBV4-1 and TRBJ1-2; TRBD1 agrees at 7 bases. Germline V lookup: CDR1 MGHRA, CDR2 YSYEKL. The CDR3 runs 14 residues. Trimming at V came to 0 bases and at J to 9 bases, leaving 7 bases not matched to a gene. CDR3 region: CASSQDRGQWSYTF. The CDR3 bases are TGCGCCAGCAGCCAAGATCGGGGACAGTGGAGCTACACCTTC.

The chain has TRBV12-3 or TRBV12-4 and TRBJ2-5; no clear D. The CDR3 loop spans 11 amino acids. V was cut by 6 bases and J by 5 bases, with 7 bases left in between. The CDR3 is CASRNGETQYF. The CDR3 nucleotides are TGTGCCAGCAGAAACGGGGAGACCCAGTACTTC.

This clone was observed a single time. This chain links TRBV11-2 with TRBJ1-4; TRBD1 matches at 12 bases. CDR1 is SGHAT, CDR2 FQNNGV, per germline. The CDR3 loop spans 17 amino acids. V lost 5 bases and J lost 5; bases outside the gene matches: 9. The CDR3 sequence: CASSPRDRGPGNEKLFF. CDR3 bases: TGTGCCAGCAGCCCCCGGGACAGGGGGCCGGGGAATGAAAAACTGTTTTTT.

The chain joins TRBV6-5 to TRBJ2-7; the D gene is possibly TRBD2 (5 bases). The CDR3 is 13 amino acids. Trimming removed 7 bases at V and 1 base at J, with 11 bases between. Germline loops: CDR1 MNHEY, CDR2 SVGAGI. CDR3 in amino acids: CASTRGSSYEQYF. The CDR3 DNA follows: TGTGCCAGCACGAGAGGGAGTTCCTACGAGCAGTACTTC.

The chain carries TRBV6-5 and TRBJ2-7; 9 nucleotides line up with TRBD1. Germline V lookup: CDR1 MNHEY, CDR2 SVGAGI. This CDR3 region has 15 residues. J lost 3 bases, V lost 6 bases, and 9 bases had no gene match. The CDR3, as DNA: TGTGCCAGCAGCCACCGGGACAGGGTAGGCTACGAGCAGTACTTC. Protein product: CASSHRDRVGYEQYF.

The gene calls are TRBV20-1 and TRBJ2-3; 7 positions match TRBD2. The V segment lost 3 bases and the J segment 5 bases; nucleotides outside the gene matches: 2. The CDR3 has 12 amino acids. Germline CDR1 and CDR2: DFQATT and SNEGSKA (reference sequence). The DNA for the CDR3 is TGCAGTGCTAGTCGCGGGGGAGATACGCAGTATTTT. Translation: CSASRGGDTQYF.